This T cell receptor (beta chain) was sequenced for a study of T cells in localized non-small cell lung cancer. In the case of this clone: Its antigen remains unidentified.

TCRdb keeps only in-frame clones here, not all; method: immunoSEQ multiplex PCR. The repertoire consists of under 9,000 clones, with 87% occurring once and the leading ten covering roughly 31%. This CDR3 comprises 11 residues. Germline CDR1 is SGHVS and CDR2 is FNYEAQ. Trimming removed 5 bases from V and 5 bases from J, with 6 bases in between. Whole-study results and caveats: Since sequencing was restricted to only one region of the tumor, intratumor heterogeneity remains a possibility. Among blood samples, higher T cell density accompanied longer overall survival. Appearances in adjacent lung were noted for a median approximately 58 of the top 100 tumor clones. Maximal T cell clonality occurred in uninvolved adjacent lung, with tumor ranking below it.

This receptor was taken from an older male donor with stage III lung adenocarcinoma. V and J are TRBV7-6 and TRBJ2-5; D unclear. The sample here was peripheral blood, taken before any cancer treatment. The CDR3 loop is CASSPRETQYF. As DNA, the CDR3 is TGTGCCAGCAGCCCCCGGGAGACCCAGTACTTC.